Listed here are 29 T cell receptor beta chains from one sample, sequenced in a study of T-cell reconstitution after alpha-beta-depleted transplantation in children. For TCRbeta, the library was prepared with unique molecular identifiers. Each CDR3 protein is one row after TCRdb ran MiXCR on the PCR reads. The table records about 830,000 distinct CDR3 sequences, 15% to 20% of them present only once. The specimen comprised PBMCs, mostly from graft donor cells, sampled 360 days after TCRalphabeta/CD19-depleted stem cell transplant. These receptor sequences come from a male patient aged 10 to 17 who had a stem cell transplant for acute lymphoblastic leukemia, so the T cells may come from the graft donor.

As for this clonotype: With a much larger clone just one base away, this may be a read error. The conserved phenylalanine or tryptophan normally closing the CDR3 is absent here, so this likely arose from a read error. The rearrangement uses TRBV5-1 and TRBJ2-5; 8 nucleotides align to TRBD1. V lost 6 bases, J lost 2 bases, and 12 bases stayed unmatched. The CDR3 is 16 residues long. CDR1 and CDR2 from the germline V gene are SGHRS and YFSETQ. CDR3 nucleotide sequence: TGCGCCAGCACCACACCAGACAGGGGTTATCAAGAGACCCAGTACATC. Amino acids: CASTTPDRGYQETQYI.

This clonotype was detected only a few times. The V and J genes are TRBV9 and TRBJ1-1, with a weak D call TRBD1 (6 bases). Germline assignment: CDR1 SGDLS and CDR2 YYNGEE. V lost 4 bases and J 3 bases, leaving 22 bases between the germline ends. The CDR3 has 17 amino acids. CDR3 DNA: TGTGCCAGCAGCCCCAGTATAACAGGGCGTAGGCACACTGAAGCTTTCTTT. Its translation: CASSPSITGRRHTEAFF.

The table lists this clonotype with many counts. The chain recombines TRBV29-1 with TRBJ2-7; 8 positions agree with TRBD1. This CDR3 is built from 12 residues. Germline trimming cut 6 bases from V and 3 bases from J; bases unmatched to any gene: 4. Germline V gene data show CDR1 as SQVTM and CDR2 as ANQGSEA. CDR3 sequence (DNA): TGCAGCGTCCGCGGACAGGGCTACGAGCAGTACTTC. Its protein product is CSVRGQGYEQYF.

DNA of the CDR3: TGTGCCAGCAGCCCCCCTAGCGGGAGGGCCAGTGAGCAGTTCTTC. Residues: CASSPPSGRASEQFF. The J gene is TRBJ2-1, the V gene TRBV9; TRBD2 agrees at 12 bases. Germline V gives CDR1 SGDLS, CDR2 YYNGEE. With 4 bases clipped from V and 9 bases from J, the junction kept 8 bases outside the gene matches. This CDR3 is built from 15 residues.

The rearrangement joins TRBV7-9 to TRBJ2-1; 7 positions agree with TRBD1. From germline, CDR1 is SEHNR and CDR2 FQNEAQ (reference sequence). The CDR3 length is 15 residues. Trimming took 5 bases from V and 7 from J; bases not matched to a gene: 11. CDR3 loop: CASSRFPGTENEQFF. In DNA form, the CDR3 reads TGTGCCAGCAGCCGATTCCCCGGGACAGAGAATGAGCAGTTCTTC.

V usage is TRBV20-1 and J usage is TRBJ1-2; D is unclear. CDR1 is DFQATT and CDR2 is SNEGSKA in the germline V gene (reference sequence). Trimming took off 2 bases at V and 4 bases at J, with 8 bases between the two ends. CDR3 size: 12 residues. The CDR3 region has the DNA TGCAGTGCTAGACCCCCGGTCTATGGCTACACCTTC. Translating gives CSARPPVYGYTF.

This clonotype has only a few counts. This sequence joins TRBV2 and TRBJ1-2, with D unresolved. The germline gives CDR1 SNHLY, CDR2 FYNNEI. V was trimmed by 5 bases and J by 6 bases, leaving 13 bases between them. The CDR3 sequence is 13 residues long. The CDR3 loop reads CASSPLGNHGYTF. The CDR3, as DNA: TGTGCCAGCAGTCCACTCGGGAACCATGGCTACACCTTC.

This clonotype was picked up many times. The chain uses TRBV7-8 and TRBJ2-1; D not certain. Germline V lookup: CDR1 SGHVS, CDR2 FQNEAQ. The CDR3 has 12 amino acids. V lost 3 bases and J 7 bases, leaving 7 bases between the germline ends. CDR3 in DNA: TGTGCCAGCAGCTTCTCCGTGAATGAGCAGTTCTTC. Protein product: CASSFSVNEQFF.

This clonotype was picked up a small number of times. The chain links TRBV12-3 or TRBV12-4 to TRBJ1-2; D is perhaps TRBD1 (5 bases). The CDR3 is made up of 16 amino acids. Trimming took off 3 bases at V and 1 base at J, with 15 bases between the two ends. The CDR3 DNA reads TGTGCCAGCAGTTTTGCCTCAGGGAGAGGTAACTATGGCTACACCTTC. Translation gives CASSFASGRGNYGYTF.

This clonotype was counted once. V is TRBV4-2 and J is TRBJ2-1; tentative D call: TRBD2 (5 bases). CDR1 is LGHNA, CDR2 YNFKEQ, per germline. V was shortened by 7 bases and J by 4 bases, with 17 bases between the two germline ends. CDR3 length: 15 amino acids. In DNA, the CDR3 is TGTGCCAGCACCACCCGGGCGGGTCAGTACAATGAGCAGTTCTTC. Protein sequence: CASTTRAGQYNEQFF.

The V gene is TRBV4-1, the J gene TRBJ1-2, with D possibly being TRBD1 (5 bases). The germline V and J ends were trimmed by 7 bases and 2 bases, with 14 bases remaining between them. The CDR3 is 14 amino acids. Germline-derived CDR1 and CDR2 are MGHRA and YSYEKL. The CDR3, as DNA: TGCGCCAGCACCCCCGGGACCGCAAACTATGGCTACACCTTC. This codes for CASTPGTANYGYTF.

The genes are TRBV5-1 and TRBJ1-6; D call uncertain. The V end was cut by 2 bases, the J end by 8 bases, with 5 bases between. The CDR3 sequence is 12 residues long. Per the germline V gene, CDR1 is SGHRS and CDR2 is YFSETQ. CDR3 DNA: TGCGCCAGCAGCTTTTCGGATTCACCCCTCCACTTT. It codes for CASSFSDSPLHF.

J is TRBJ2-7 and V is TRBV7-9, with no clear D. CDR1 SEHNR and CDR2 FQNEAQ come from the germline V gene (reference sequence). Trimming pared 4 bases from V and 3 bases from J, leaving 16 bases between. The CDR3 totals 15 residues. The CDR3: CASSSQTLQSYEQYF. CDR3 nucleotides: TGTGCCAGCAGCTCCCAGACCTTACAGAGCTACGAGCAGTACTTC.

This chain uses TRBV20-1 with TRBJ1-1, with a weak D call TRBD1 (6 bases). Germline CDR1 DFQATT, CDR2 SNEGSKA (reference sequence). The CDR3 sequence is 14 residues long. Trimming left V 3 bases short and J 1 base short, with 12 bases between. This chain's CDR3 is CSASPGHWNTEAFF. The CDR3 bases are TGCAGTGCTAGCCCGGGACACTGGAACACTGAAGCTTTCTTT.

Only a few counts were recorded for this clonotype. This CDR3 reads CSVGGGEYVYNEQFF. For the CDR3, the DNA is TGCAGCGTTGGGGGAGGGGAATATGTATACAATGAGCAGTTCTTC. The chain combines TRBV29-1 with TRBJ2-1; 7 bases fit TRBD2. V lost 4 bases, J lost 4 bases, and 10 bases stayed unmatched. Germline V gene lookup returns CDR1 SQVTM and CDR2 ANQGSEA. This CDR3 contains 15 residues.

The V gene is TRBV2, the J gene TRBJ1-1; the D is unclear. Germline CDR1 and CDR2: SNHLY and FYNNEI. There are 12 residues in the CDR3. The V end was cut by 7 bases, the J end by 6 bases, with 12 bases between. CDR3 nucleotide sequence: TGTGCCAGCATGGCCAACAGCCCTGAAGCTTTCTTT. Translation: CASMANSPEAFF.

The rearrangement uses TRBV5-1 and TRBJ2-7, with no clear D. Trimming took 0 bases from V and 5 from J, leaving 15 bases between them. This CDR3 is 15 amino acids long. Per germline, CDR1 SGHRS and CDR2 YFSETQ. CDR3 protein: CASSLGQPPVDEQYF. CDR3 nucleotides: TGCGCCAGCAGCTTGGGGCAGCCCCCTGTGGACGAGCAGTACTTC.

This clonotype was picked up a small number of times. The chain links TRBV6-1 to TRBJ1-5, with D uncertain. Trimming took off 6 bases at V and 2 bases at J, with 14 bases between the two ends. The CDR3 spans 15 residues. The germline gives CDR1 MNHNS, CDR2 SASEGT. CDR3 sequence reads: CASRFRRRGNQPQHF. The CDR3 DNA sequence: TGTGCCAGCAGGTTCAGGCGACGCGGCAATCAGCCCCAGCATTTT.

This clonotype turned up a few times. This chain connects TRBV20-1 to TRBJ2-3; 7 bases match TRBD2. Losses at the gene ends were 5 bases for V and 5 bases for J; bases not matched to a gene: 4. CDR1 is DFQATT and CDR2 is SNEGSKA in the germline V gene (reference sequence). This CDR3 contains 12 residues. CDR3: CSARGGIDTQYF. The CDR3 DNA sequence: TGCAGTGCTCGGGGAGGGATAGATACGCAGTATTTT.

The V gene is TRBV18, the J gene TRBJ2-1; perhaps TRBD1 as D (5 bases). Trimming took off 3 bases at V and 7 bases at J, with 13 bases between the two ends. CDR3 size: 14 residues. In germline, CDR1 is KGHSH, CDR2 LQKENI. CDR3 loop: CASSPQGPRNEQFF. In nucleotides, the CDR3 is TGTGCCAGCTCACCTCAGGGTCCCCGTAATGAGCAGTTCTTC. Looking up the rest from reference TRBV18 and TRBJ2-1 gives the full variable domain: NAGVMQNPRHLVRRRGQEARLRCSPMKGHSHVYWYRQLPEEGLKFMVYLQKENIIDESGMPKERFSAEFPKEGPSILRIQQVVRGDSAAYFCASSPQGPRNEQFFGPGTRLTVL.

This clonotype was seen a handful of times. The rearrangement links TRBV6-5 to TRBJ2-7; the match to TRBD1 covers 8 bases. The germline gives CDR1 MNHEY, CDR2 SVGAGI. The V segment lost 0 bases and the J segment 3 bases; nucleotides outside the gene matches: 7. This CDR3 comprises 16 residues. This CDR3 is CASSYSGTGFLYEQYF. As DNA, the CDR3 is TGTGCCAGCAGTTACTCGGGGACAGGCTTCCTCTACGAGCAGTACTTC.

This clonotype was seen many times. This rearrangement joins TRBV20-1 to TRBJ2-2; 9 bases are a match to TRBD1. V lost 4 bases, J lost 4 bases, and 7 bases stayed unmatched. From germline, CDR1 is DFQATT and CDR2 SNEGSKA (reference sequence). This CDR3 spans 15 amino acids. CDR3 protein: CSATPGTGRTGELFF. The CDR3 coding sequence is TGCAGTGCTACCCCCGGGACAGGGCGCACCGGGGAGCTGTTTTTT.

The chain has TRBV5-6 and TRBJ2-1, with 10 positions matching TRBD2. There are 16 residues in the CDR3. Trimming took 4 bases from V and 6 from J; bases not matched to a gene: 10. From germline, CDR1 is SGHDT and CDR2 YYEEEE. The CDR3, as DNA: TGTGCCAGCAGCCAGCCCCTAGCGGGAGAGACCAATGAGCAGTTCTTC. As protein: CASSQPLAGETNEQFF.

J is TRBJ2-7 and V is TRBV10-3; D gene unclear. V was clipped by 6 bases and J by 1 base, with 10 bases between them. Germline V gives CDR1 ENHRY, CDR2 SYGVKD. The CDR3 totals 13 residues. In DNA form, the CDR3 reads TGTGCCATCAGGAGTAACCAATCCTACGAGCAGTACTTC. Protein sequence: CAIRSNQSYEQYF.

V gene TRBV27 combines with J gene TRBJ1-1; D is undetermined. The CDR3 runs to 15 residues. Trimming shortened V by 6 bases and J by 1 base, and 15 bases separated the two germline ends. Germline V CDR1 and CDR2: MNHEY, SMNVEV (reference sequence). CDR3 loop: CASRVTGTPNTEAFF. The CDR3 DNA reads TGTGCCAGCAGGGTCACGGGAACGCCGAACACTGAAGCTTTCTTT.

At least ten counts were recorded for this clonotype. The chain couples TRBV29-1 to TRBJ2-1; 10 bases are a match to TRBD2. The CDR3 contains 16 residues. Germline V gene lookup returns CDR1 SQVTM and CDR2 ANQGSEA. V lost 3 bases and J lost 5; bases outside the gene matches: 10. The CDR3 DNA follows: TGCAGCGTTGAGGAGGCTAGCGGGAGTTTCAACAATGAGCAGTTCTTC. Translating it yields CSVEEASGSFNNEQFF.

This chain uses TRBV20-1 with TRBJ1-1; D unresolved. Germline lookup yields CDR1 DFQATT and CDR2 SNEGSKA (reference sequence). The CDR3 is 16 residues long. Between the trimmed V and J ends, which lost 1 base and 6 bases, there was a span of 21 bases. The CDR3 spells CSARVSPALLRPEAFF. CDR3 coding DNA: TGCAGTGCTAGAGTGAGTCCCGCACTGTTGAGACCTGAAGCTTTCTTT.

CDR3 loop: CSARYPRGQETQYF. CDR3 nucleotides: TGCAGTGCTAGGTATCCAAGGGGCCAAGAGACCCAGTACTTC. J is TRBJ2-5 and V is TRBV20-1, with D perhaps matching TRBD1 (5 bases). V lost 3 bases, J lost 1 base, and 12 bases lay in between. Germline V gives CDR1 DFQATT, CDR2 SNEGSKA (reference sequence). There are 14 residues in the CDR3.

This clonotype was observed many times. In nucleotides, the CDR3 is TGTGCCACCAGTTCAGGCGGGAGTACACACGAGCAGTACTTC. Residues: CATSSGGSTHEQYF. This chain connects TRBV24-1 to TRBJ2-7; 7 bases line up with TRBD2. Germline-derived CDR1 and CDR2 are KGHDR and SFDVKD. The CDR3 is 14 amino acids. V lost 6 bases to trimming and J lost 5 bases; unmatched junction nucleotides: 9.